The clone carrying this T cell receptor beta chain occurred once. The data belong to a study of circulating and synovial CD4+ cells in juvenile arthritis. The ends were cut back, 6 bases at V and 0 bases at J, with 15 bases in the middle. CDR3 length: 16 residues. The germline V gene encodes CDR1 SGHTA and CDR2 FQGNSA. Clones were read by immunoSEQ multiplex PCR, and TCRdb kept only the in-frame ones, dropping some. The sample consists of tens of thousands of clones, 90% to 95% of them appearing once. Sample: CD4+ T cells from blood. This clonotype was sampled from a human donor with juvenile idiopathic arthritis. The chain has TRBV7-2 and TRBJ2-1; TRBD2 is a possible D gene (6 bases). CDR3 sequence: CASRTGSLSSYNEQFF. CDR3 coding DNA: TGTGCCAGCAGAACCGGGAGCCTGAGCTCCTACAATGAGCAGTTCTTC.